This T cell receptor beta chain was sequenced in a study of T cell clonotyping in hematopoietic cell transplantation. Study context: Pretransplant recipient samples were taken after cytoreduction.

Only in-frame clones appear in the TCRdb table, and some are missing; sequencing was by immunoSEQ multiplex PCR. The table has roughly 28,000 clones, about 93% seen once. Findings of the study overall: After transplant, recipient diversity fell while pathologically expanded clonotypes grew through day 180. Graft donor and pretransplant recipient Inverse Simpson Index values predicted broader posttransplant TCR diversity.

On this clone: The antigen remains unidentified.

Time point: recipient sample about 28 days before transplant, after cytoreduction. This CDR3 is 15 amino acids long. The V end lost 0 bases, the J end lost 9 bases, and 18 bases lay between the germline ends. In germline, CDR1 is LGHNA, CDR2 YNFKEQ. This specimen was peripheral blood mononuclear cells, taken before stem cell transplant. The chain is built from TRBV4-2 and TRBJ2-7; D is undetermined. This TCR came from a man in his fifties or sixties with acute myeloid leukemia. Some clones in this sample may be carry-over from other donors' samples. The CDR3 loop is CASSQDPNSAMWQYF. The CDR3 DNA sequence: TGTGCCAGCAGCCAAGATCCAAACAGCGCGATGTGGCAGTACTTC.